This T cell receptor (beta chain) was retrieved from a study of blood T cell repertoires in COVID-19. Authors' data handling: Reference gene primer amplification in the assay estimated nucleated cell counts. Produced via immunoSEQ multiplex PCR; TCRdb's table is partial and in-frame only. V and J calls and clone size are those listed in that table; D and trimming were worked out from the DNA. The sample has 65,000 to 70,000 clones, 60% to 80% seen once. The sequence came from a human donor in a cohort sampled during active COVID-19. The source material was peripheral blood.

The CDR3 here is CASSRVEENYGYTF. CDR3 coding DNA: TGTGCCAGCTCACGGGTGGAGGAGAACTATGGCTACACCTTC. The chain recombines TRBV18 with TRBJ1-2; D is unclear. CDR3 size: 14 residues. V dropped 4 bases and J dropped 2 bases, with 11 bases sitting between them. The germline V gene has CDR1 KGHSH and CDR2 LQKENI.